This T cell receptor (beta chain) was observed in a study of T cells after posttransplantation cyclophosphamide. Cells defined as naive were viable CD3+CD4+ or CD3+CD8+ and CCR7+CD45RA+CD45RO-CD95-CD27+CD28+. Peripheral blood was collected from the related graft donor on the marrow donation day. The study's findings and limits: Later post-transplant blood repertoires were often dominated by donor CD8+ memory clones. Recipient CMV seropositivity and CMV reactivation strongly tracked TRB clonality. Skin or GI-infiltrating T cells shared few TRB sequences with blood.

About this clone: Its target is unknown.

Here immunoSEQ multiplex PCR was the method, and the copy in TCRdb shows in-frame clones only, minus some. The repertoire holds around 16,000 clones, with around 94% as singletons. The source material was naive CD4+ T cells sorted from blood. This receptor was obtained from a woman aged 50 to 65 in good health and a related stem cell transplant donor.

As DNA, the CDR3 is TGTGCCAGCAGCGTGGGAATAGCGGGGGGCACAGATACGCAGTATTTT. Amino acids: CASSVGIAGGTDTQYF. The chain is built from TRBV9 and TRBJ2-3; 9 bases are shared with TRBD2. The germline CDR1 and CDR2 sequences are SGDLS and YYNGEE. Trimming cost V 2 bases and J 1 base; bases outside gene matches: 5. CDR3 length equals 16 residues. The full variable domain, with the rest looked up from reference TRBV9 and TRBJ2-3, is DSGVTQTPKHLITATGQRVTLRCSPRSGDLSVYWYQQSLDQGLQFLIQYYNGEERAKGNILERFSAQQFPDLHSELNLSSLELGDSALYFCASSVGIAGGTDTQYFGPGTRLTVL.